The clone carrying this T cell receptor (beta chain) was seen only a few times. The antigen remains undetermined. Looked up from germline, CDR1 is MGHDK and CDR2 is SYGVNS. This CDR3 has 14 residues. Trimming removed 3 bases from V and 5 bases from J, with 13 bases in between. TCR beta CDR3 sequences were amplified from RNA transcripts. During a first-round RT-PCR of the TCR CDR3, the HTBI primer set was used. TCRdb passed the multiplex PCR reads through MiXCR, listing each CDR3 protein once. Of 450,000 to 600,000 distinct CDR3 sequences listed, less than 20% are singletons. The data were obtained in a study of T cells in Graves' hyperthyroidism and ophthalmopathy. Study summary: Peripheral blood collection took place at initial diagnosis, before any treatment. Findings of the study overall: In validation, the model predicted ophthalmopathy. These predictions came a median about 6 months before onset. Most clonotypes expanded in the thyroid (above 0.001) were also present in blood.

Sequenced sample: blood. The chain joins TRBV25-1 to TRBJ1-1; D might be TRBD1 (6 bases). This TCR derives from a man in his forties or fifties with Graves' ophthalmopathy. CDR3 bases: TGTGCCAGCAGTGATCCCGGGGGCGGTACTGAAGCTTTCTTT. Translating gives CASSDPGGGTEAFF.